This T cell receptor (beta chain) originates from a study of memory CD4+ T cells and cytomegalovirus serostatus. Study-wide context: This sample comes from healthy Belgian adults, fewer than ten CMV seropositive, 24 seronegative.

As processed by the authors: Out-of-frame sequences were removed, leaving 2 million to 2.5 million distinct TCRbeta sequences. Sequenced by immunoSEQ multiplex PCR; TCRdb stores in-frame clones only, minus some. Clonal size and the V and J genes are those of that table, whereas D and trimming came from the DNA. The table has around 57,000 clones, about 78% seen once; the top ten hold roughly 0.48%. The germline V gene encodes CDR1 MNHNS and CDR2 SASEGT. CDR3 length: 20 amino acids. Trimming left V 3 bases short and J 0 bases short, with 23 bases between. Study conclusions and caveats: About 40% of the roughly 150 known CMV-associated TCRbeta sequences appeared in CD4+ memory.

The sort gate was single viable CD3+CD4+CD8-CD45RO+ cells for memory CD4+ T cells. After thawing, CD4+ T cells were positively selected. As regards this clone: Its antigen is not identified.

The material sequenced was memory CD4+ T cells from blood. The gene calls are TRBV6-1 and TRBJ2-2; possible D gene TRBD1, 5 bases. This clonotype originated in an adult in good health and CMV-seronegative. Some clones in this sample may be carry-over from other donors' samples. CDR3 nucleotide sequence: TGTGCCAGCAGTGACCCAGGAATACAAGGGGATATCGCGAACACCGGGGAGCTGTTTTTT. Its translation is CASSDPGIQGDIANTGELFF.